This T cell receptor beta chain appears in the sequencing data of a study of T cell responses to AZD1222 COVID-19 vaccine. Regarding this clone: This specimen includes other DNA sequences encoding the same CDR3.

Germline V lookup: CDR1 SGHNT, CDR2 YENEEA. V was trimmed by 1 base and J by 5 bases, leaving 2 bases between them. The CDR3 is made up of 12 amino acids. Sequencing was performed with immunoSEQ multiplex PCR; in TCRdb, only in-frame clones are kept and a portion is missing. The sample shows more than 150,000 clones, approximately 94% of them seen only once. This TCR was sampled from an adult who received the AZD1222 COVID-19 vaccine. The chain joins TRBV11-3 to TRBJ1-4, with unresolved D. Sequencing used peripheral blood, obtained 28 days after the second AZD1222 dose. Written as DNA, the CDR3 is TGTGCCAGCAGCTTAGTGAATGAAAAACTGTTTTTT. Translation: CASSLVNEKLFF.